A single sample gave rise to the 18 T cell receptor beta chains below, sequenced in a study of T cells in Graves' hyperthyroidism and ophthalmopathy. Researchers amplified the TCR beta CDR3 regions from RNA transcripts. With the HTBI primer set, the TCR CDR3 went through a first round of RT-PCR. TCRdb analysed the multiplex PCR reads with MiXCR anew, one entry per CDR3 protein. Among 600,000 to 650,000 distinct CDR3 sequences listed, about 16% were seen once. Input material: blood. These receptors were obtained from a woman aged 25 to 39 with Graves' hyperthyroidism.

This clonotype has a count of ten or more. V is TRBV6-1 and J is TRBJ1-5; D uncertain. The germline V gene encodes CDR1 MNHNS and CDR2 SASEGT. Trimming shortened V by 8 bases and J by 6 bases, and 17 bases separated the two germline ends. The CDR3 loop spans 14 amino acids. The CDR3 DNA follows: TGTGCCAGCTCAGGTGTGGGAATGCGTCAGCCCCAGCATTTT. Its protein is CASSGVGMRQPQHF.

This clonotype was seen more than once but under ten times. The chain uses TRBV5-6 and TRBJ2-5; a weak D match, TRBD1 (6 bases). The V end lost 4 bases, the J end lost 5 bases, and 18 bases lay between the germline ends. Germline V gives CDR1 SGHDT, CDR2 YYEEEE. The CDR3 contains 15 residues. The CDR3 nucleotides are TGTGCCAGCAGCGGGGGACAACTCGTCCCTGAGACCCAGTACTTC. It encodes CASSGGQLVPETQYF.

There are a few counts of this clonotype. This chain joins TRBV27 and TRBJ2-1; D tentatively reads TRBD1 or TRBD2 (5 bases each). This CDR3 contains 16 residues. Looked up from germline, CDR1 is MNHEY and CDR2 is SMNVEV (reference sequence). Trimming took 1 base from V and 1 from J, leaving 11 bases between them. Here the CDR3 reads CASSLYGKGSYNEQFF. In nucleotides, the CDR3 is TGTGCCAGCAGTTTATACGGGAAGGGGTCCTACAATGAGCAGTTCTTC.

This clonotype was found many times. The germline gene is not matched at one end of the junction; a read error may be the cause. The chain is built from TRBV20-1 and TRBJ2-1; the match to TRBD2 covers 9 bases. CDR1 and CDR2 (germline): DFQATT, SNEGSKA (reference sequence). This CDR3 has 14 residues. The CDR3 here is CSVRGSGSGDEQFF. CDR3 coding DNA: TGCAGTGTTAGAGGTAGCGGGAGTGGAGATGAGCAGTTCTTC.

This clonotype has ten or more counts. The V call is TRBV19, the J call TRBJ1-1, with 7 nucleotides matching TRBD1. CDR3 length: 14 residues. Germline trimming cut 6 bases from V and 5 bases from J; bases unmatched to any gene: 9. Germline V lookup: CDR1 LNHDA, CDR2 SQIVND (reference sequence). CDR3 DNA sequence: TGTGCCAGTAGAGAGGGACAGCCTCGAACTGAAGCTTTCTTT. It translates to CASREGQPRTEAFF. Based on the CDR3 plus reference TRBV19 and TRBJ1-1, the full variable domain is DGGITQSPKYLFRKEGQNVTLSCEQNLNHDAMYWYRQDPGQGLRLIYYSQIVNDFQKGDIAEGYSVSREKKESFPLTVTSAQKNPTAFYLCASREGQPRTEAFFGQGTRLTVV.

This clonotype was found a few times. The gene calls are TRBV30 and TRBJ1-4, with a weak D call TRBD1 (6 bases). This CDR3 is built from 14 residues. Germline CDR1 is GTSNPN and CDR2 is SVGIG (reference sequence). Trimming shortened V by 2 bases and J by 7 bases, and 14 bases separated the two germline ends. CDR3 region: CAWSPGEYSEKLFF. The CDR3 coding sequence is TGTGCCTGGAGTCCAGGGGAGTATAGTGAAAAACTGTTTTTT.

This clonotype was seen more than once but under ten times. This rearrangement joins TRBV6-1 to TRBJ1-1; TRBD1 might be the D (5 bases). The V end was cut by 5 bases, the J end by 4 bases, with 17 bases between. Germline CDR1 is MNHNS and CDR2 is SASEGT. The CDR3 runs 15 residues. The CDR3 bases are TGTGCCAGCAGTTATTATCAGGGTCGCGGCACTGAAGCTTTCTTT. Protein: CASSYYQGRGTEAFF.

This clonotype was observed at least ten times. V usage is TRBV7-2 and J usage is TRBJ1-2; unclear D gene. V was pared by 3 bases and J by 0 bases, with 11 bases between. The V gene's germline CDR1 is SGHTA and CDR2 FQGNSA. The CDR3 extends over 15 amino acids. This chain's CDR3 is CASSFPGFSNYGYTF. The CDR3, as DNA: TGTGCCAGCAGCTTCCCAGGATTCTCTAACTATGGCTACACCTTC.

This clonotype was detected many times. The V gene is TRBV18, the J gene TRBJ1-1; no definite D call. Germline values: CDR1 KGHSH, CDR2 LQKENI. Trimming cost V 3 bases and J 2 bases, with 10 bases left between them. The CDR3 spans 14 residues. The CDR3 region is CASSPFVSNTEAFF. The CDR3, as DNA: TGTGCCAGCTCACCGTTTGTAAGTAACACTGAAGCTTTCTTT.

This clonotype was recorded at least ten times. The chain uses TRBV2 and TRBJ2-7, with a weak D call TRBD2 (5 bases). This CDR3 is built from 12 residues. CDR1 and CDR2 (germline): SNHLY, FYNNEI. The V end lost 8 bases, the J end lost 6 bases, and 14 bases lay between the germline ends. The CDR3 coding sequence is TGTGCCAGCGGCACTAGGAGGTTCGAGCAGTACTTC. Amino acid sequence: CASGTRRFEQYF. Full variable domain (missing parts from reference TRBV2 and TRBJ2-7): EPEVTQTPSHQVTQMGQEVILRCVPISNHLYFYWYRQILGQKVEFLVSFYNNEISEKSEIFDDQFSVERPDGSNFTLKIRSTKLEDSAMYFCASGTRRFEQYFGPGTRLTVT.

This clonotype was counted between two and nine times. DNA of the CDR3: TGTGCCAGCAGCTCATGGACTAGCGGGAGCGGTGAGCAGTTCTTC. Translating gives CASSSWTSGSGEQFF. This chain links TRBV13 with TRBJ2-1, with 13 nucleotides matching TRBD2. Germline values: CDR1 PRHDT, CDR2 FYEKMQ (reference sequence). This CDR3 is built from 15 residues. Germline trimming cut 4 bases from V and 9 bases from J; bases unmatched to any gene: 6.

This CDR3 reads CSPGELFF. The DNA of the CDR3 is TGCAGCCCCGGGGAGCTGTTTTTT. The V and J genes are TRBV20-1 and TRBJ2-2; D remains ambiguous. The CDR3 is 8 amino acids. CDR1 is DFQATT, CDR2 SNEGSKA, per germline (reference sequence).

This clonotype occurred many times. The rearrangement uses TRBV12-3 or TRBV12-4 and TRBJ1-1, with 8 bases lining up with TRBD1. The CDR3 consists of 18 residues. V dropped 2 bases and J dropped 6; count of bases not matched to a gene: 17. CDR3 sequence (DNA): TGTGCCAGCAGTTTAACGAACTTTTTAGGACAGGGAGGGTCTGAAGCTTTCTTT. This codes for CASSLTNFLGQGGSEAFF.

The chain employs TRBV3-1 and TRBJ2-1, with 8 bases aligning to TRBD2. The ends lost 3 bases at V and 12 bases at J; junction bases unmatched: 7. The CDR3 sequence is 13 residues long. Germline V CDR1 and CDR2: LGHDT, YNNKEL (reference sequence). CDR3 bases: TGTGCCAGCAGCCATACCCCTAGCGGGTCGCAGTTCTTC. This sequence encodes CASSHTPSGSQFF.

In this sample, this clonotype turned up many times. This chain joins TRBV30 and TRBJ1-1, with D tentatively TRBD1 (5 bases). V gave up 4 bases and J gave up 1 base, with 10 bases separating them. This CDR3 is built from 13 residues. The germline V gene encodes CDR1 GTSNPN and CDR2 SVGIG (reference sequence). The DNA for the CDR3 is TGTGCCTGGATGGGGGAGACGAACACTGAAGCTTTCTTT. Residues: CAWMGETNTEAFF.

The gene calls are TRBV9 and TRBJ2-5; D gene unclear. The CDR3 extends over 12 amino acids. The V end was cut by 3 bases, the J end by 13 bases, with 16 bases between. Germline loops: CDR1 SGDLS, CDR2 YYNGEE. This CDR3 reads CASSAPRDLGYF. In DNA form, the CDR3 reads TGTGCCAGCAGCGCCCCGCGTGACCTTGGGTACTTC.

This clonotype appeared many times. V is TRBV7-2 and J is TRBJ2-5; perhaps TRBD2 as D (5 bases). Germline V gene data show CDR1 as SGHTA and CDR2 as FQGNSA. This CDR3 is built from 15 residues. Deletions cut 1 base from V and 3 bases from J, with 12 bases between. The CDR3 DNA follows: TGTGCCAGCAGCTTAGTTGAGGGTAGCGAAGAGACCCAGTACTTC. Translation gives CASSLVEGSEETQYF. The full variable domain, rest sourced from reference TRBV7-2 and TRBJ2-5, is GAGVSQSPSNKVTEKGKDVELRCDPISGHTALYWYRQSLGQGLEFLIYFQGNSAPDKSGLPSDRFSAERTGGSVSTLTIQRTQQEDSAVYLCASSLVEGSEETQYFGPGTRLLVL.

This chain uses TRBV20-1 with TRBJ2-1; 11 bases map to TRBD2. Germline V gene data show CDR1 as DFQATT and CDR2 as SNEGSKA (reference sequence). The CDR3 has 14 residues. V dropped 1 base and J dropped 9; count of bases not matched to a gene: 5. DNA of the CDR3: TGCAGTGCTAGAGTTAGCGGGAGGGCTGTTGAGCAGTTCTTC. This codes for CSARVSGRAVEQFF.